This entry describes one TCR beta chain. These data are taken from a study of blood T cell repertoires in COVID-19. Whole-study context: Spain, Italy and the United States supplied samples that represented acute and convalescent COVID-19. Sample material is recorded as cDNA or gDNA derived from T cells, B-cell-depleted T cells, or PBMCs.

With 4 bases removed from V and 5 bases from J, the gap between germline ends came to 14 bases. In germline, CDR1 is SGHKS, CDR2 YYEKEE (reference sequence). This CDR3 has 14 residues. Authors' processing steps: Amplification of reference gene primers was used by the study to estimate nucleated cell counts. TCRdb's table, derived via immunoSEQ multiplex PCR, lists solely in-frame clones and lacks some. V and J calls and clone size are those listed in that table; D and trimming were worked out from the DNA. This sample has roughly 150,000 clones, with about 80% found just once. The sequencing sample was made of peripheral blood. The sequence was collected from a man aged 70-80 years with active or convalescent COVID-19. V is TRBV5-5 and J is TRBJ2-3; D is unclear. Here the CDR3 DNA reads TGTGCCAGCAGCCCAGAACCCCAACGAGATACGCAGTATTTT. The encoded protein is CASSPEPQRDTQYF.